The rows below give T cell receptor beta chains drawn from one sample of a study of blood T cell repertoires in COVID-19. Clones were sequenced by immunoSEQ multiplex PCR, and TCRdb holds only the in-frame ones, with some missing. This table has roughly 210,000 clones, 88% appearing once. Specimen: peripheral blood. Source of these receptors: a man in his 70s with acute or convalescent COVID-19. Each CDR3 is given with its conserved first and last residue.

V: TRBV19; length: 17; CDR3: CASSMQSGKSSGNTIYF
V: TRBV7-3; length: 16; CDR3: CASSLGGLLGADTQYF
V: TRBV12-5; length: 17; CDR3: CASGQPGQHSGANVLTF
V: TRBV21-1; length: 20; CDR3: CASSAGPGTSGTNSTDTQYF
V: TRBV14; length: 13; CDR3: CASSVPGGNTIYF
V: TRBV6-5; length: 11; CDR3: CASSSGLAEYF
V: TRBV28; length: 14; CDR3: CASSFPGGNYGYTF
V: TRBV19; length: 15; CDR3: CASSLFGLFGGEQYF
V: TRBV2; length: 14; CDR3: CASHLGGMNTEAFF
V: TRBV6-5; length: 14; CDR3: CASSYGGGNYGYTF
V: TRBV13; length: 13; CDR3: CASSFVGANVLTF
V: TRBV6-5; length: 16; CDR3: CASSSLTHSAGTEAFF
V: TRBV10-3; length: 16; CDR3: CAISESIGHFLGGYTF
V: TRBV29-1; length: 14; CDR3: CSVSPGTGNYGYTF
V: TRBV7-9; length: 15; CDR3: CASSLTAGVTDTQYF
V: TRBV18; length: 16; CDR3: CASSPTGTGGNQPQHF
V: TRBV19; length: 15; CDR3: CASSIQTSVSGELFF
V: TRBV9; length: 16; CDR3: CASSVAPQTGVGLAFF
V: TRBV3-1/TRBV3-2; length: 15; CDR3: CASSYRGQYNSPLHF
V: TRBV6-5; length: 13; CDR3: CASSWTGINEQYF
V: TRBV19; length: 16; CDR3: CASNEQRGTGTDTQYF
V: TRBV9; length: 14; CDR3: CASSVEGPGNTIYF
V: TRBV11-3; length: 14; CDR3: CASIAAHATGELFF